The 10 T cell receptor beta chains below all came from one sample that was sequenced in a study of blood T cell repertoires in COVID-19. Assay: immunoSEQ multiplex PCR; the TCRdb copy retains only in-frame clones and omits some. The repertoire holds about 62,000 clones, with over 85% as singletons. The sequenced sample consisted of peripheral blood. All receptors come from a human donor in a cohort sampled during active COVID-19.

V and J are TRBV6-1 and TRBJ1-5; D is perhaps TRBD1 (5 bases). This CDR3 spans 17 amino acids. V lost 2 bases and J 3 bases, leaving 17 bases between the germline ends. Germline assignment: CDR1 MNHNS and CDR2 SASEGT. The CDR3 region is CASSERSRGIVNQPQHF. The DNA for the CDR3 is TGTGCCAGCAGTGAACGGTCTAGGGGTATAGTCAATCAGCCCCAGCATTTT.

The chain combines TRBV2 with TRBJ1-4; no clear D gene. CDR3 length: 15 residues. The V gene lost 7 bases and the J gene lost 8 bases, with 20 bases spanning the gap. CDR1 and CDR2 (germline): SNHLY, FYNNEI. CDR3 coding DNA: TGTGCCAGCACCTCCCAGGCTGCGAGTGGGGAAAAACTGTTTTTT. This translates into CASTSQAASGEKLFF.

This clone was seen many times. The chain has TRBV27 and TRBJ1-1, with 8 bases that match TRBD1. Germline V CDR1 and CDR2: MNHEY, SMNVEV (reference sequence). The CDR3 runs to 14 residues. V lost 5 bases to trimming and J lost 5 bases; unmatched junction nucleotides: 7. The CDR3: CASSLQGAGTEAFF. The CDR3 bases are TGTGCCAGCAGTCTGCAGGGGGCGGGGACTGAAGCTTTCTTT.

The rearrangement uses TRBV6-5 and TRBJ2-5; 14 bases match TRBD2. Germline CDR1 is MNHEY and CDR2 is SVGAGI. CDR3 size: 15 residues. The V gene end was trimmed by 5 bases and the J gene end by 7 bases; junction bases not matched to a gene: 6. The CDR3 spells CASSKGLAGVGTQYF. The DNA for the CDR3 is TGTGCCAGCAGTAAGGGACTAGCGGGAGTGGGGACCCAGTACTTC.

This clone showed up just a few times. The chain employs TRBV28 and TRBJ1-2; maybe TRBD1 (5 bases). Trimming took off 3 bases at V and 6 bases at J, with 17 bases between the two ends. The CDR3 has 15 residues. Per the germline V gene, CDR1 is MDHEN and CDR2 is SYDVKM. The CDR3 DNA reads TGTGCCAGCAGTTTGGCAGCAGGGCGATCGGATGGCTACACCTTC. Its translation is CASSLAAGRSDGYTF.

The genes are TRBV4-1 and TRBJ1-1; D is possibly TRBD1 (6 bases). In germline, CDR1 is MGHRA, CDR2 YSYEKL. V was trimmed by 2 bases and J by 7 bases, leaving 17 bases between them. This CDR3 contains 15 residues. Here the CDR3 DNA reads TGCGCCAGCAGCCAACAACCCATTGACAGGTTTGAAGCTTTCTTT. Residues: CASSQQPIDRFEAFF.

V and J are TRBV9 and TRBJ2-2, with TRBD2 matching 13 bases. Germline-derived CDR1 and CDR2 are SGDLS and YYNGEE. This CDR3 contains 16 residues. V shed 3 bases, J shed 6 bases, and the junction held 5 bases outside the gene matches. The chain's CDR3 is CASSGTSGGSAGELFF. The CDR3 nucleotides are TGTGCCAGCAGCGGGACTAGCGGGGGTTCCGCCGGGGAGCTGTTTTTT.

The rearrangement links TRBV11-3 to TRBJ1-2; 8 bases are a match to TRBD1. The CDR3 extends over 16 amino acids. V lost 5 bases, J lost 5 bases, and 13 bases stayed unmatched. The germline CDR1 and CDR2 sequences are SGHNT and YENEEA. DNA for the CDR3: TGTGCCAGCAGCGTACATACAGGGGGTTCGGGGTATGGCTACACCTTC. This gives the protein CASSVHTGGSGYGYTF.

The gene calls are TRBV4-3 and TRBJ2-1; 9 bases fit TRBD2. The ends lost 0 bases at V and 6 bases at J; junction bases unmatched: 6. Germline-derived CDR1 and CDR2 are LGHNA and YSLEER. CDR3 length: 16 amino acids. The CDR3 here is CASSQDWGLALNEQFF. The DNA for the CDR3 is TGCGCCAGCAGCCAAGATTGGGGACTAGCACTCAATGAGCAGTTCTTC.

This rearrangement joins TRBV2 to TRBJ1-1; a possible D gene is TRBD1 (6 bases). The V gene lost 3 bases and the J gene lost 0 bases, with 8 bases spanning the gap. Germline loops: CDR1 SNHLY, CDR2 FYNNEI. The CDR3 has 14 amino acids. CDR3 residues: CASSENRVNTEAFF. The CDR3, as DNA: TGTGCCAGCAGTGAGAACAGGGTGAACACTGAAGCTTTCTTT.